This T cell receptor beta chain was observed in a study of T cell responses to AZD1222 COVID-19 vaccine. The V gene lost 2 bases and the J gene lost 0 bases, with 13 bases spanning the gap. In germline, CDR1 is GTSNPN, CDR2 SVGIG (reference sequence). The CDR3 runs to 15 residues. TCRdb keeps only in-frame clones here, not all; method: immunoSEQ multiplex PCR. The sample shows roughly 150,000 clones, around 92% of them seen only once. This material consisted of peripheral blood, taken 28 days after the second AZD1222 dose. J is TRBJ1-1 and V is TRBV30; D not certain. The sequence was collected from an adult who received the AZD1222 COVID-19 vaccine. The CDR3: CAWSRQLRMNTEAFF. The CDR3 DNA reads TGTGCCTGGAGTCGGCAACTCCGTATGAACACTGAAGCTTTCTTT.